This T cell receptor beta chain comes out of a study of response to subunit inactivated influenza vaccine. TCRdb redid the calling of the RT-PCR reads with MiXCR, one entry per CDR3 protein. The sample shows 300,000 to 350,000 distinct CDR3 sequences, about 20% of them seen only once. This clonotype was seen a handful of times. The sequences come from PBMCs from blood, collected approximately 22 months after vaccination. The origin of this receptor is a man aged 50 to 75 who received an inactivated influenza vaccine.

This CDR3 is CASSVPGLAGGRYNEQFF. DNA of the CDR3: TGTGCCAGCAGCGTCCCGGGACTAGCGGGAGGAAGGTACAATGAGCAGTTCTTC. V gene TRBV11-2 combines with J gene TRBJ2-1; 15 bases are shared with TRBD2. The J segment lost 4 bases and the V segment lost 5 bases, leaving 9 bases of the junction unmatched. The CDR3 sequence is 18 residues long. Germline CDR1 reads SGHAT; CDR2 reads FQNNGV.